This is a list of T cell receptor beta chains from one sample in a study of blood T cell repertoires in COVID-19. The protocol was immunoSEQ multiplex PCR, while the TCRdb copy is restricted to in-frame clones and leaves out a portion. The data hold fewer than 250,000 clones, with under 90% observed a single time. What was sequenced was PBMCs or T cells enriched from blood (not recorded which). All receptors come from a woman aged 50 to 60 with acute COVID-19. The CDR3 runs from the conserved cysteine through the conserved F or W.

j_gene,v_gene,len,CDR3aa
TRBJ2-7,TRBV5-6,13,CASSYRLAYEQYF
TRBJ1-5,TRBV4-3,14,CASSQVADNQPQHF
TRBJ1-5,TRBV10-3,14,CAISGGTVNQPQHF
TRBJ2-7,TRBV4-1,16,CASSQEGQGSSYEQYF
TRBJ1-4,TRBV5-1,18,CASSPEGPGRQGGEKLFF
TRBJ2-1,TRBV19,16,CASSIPTSGGYNEQFF
TRBJ1-2,TRBV28,13,CASSLYRVDGYTF
TRBJ2-3,TRBV28,15,CASPFRDSPRDTQYF
TRBJ2-3,TRBV9,14,CASGSGGAIDTQYF
TRBJ2-3,TRBV25-1,16,CASSEIGLAGADTQYF
TRBJ1-4,TRBV4-1,16,CASSQTVQGTNEKLFF
TRBJ1-1,TRBV14,12,CASSQNRVRAFF
TRBJ1-3,TRBV15,15,CATRTDRGTGNTIYF
TRBJ2-3,TRBV5-1,16,CASSFSGLASPDTQYF
TRBJ2-5,TRBV5-1,14,CASSSGTAQETQYF
TRBJ2-5,TRBV7-9,17,CASSPRGGGRTQETQYF
TRBJ2-3,TRBV10-3,13,CAISAFPGDTQYF
TRBJ1-4,TRBV5-4,14,CASSLSGGGQKLFF
TRBJ2-1,TRBV18,13,CASSPLSGQEQFF
TRBJ1-2,TRBV30,11,CAWATGGGYTF
TRBJ2-2,TRBV3-1/TRBV3-2,12,CASSHLTGELFF
TRBJ2-4,TRBV28,16,CASSRAGVLAKNIQYF
TRBJ2-1,TRBV10-3,12,CAISLTGGEQFF
TRBJ1-2,TRBV18,14,CASSPLDRAEGYTF
TRBJ1-1,TRBV28,11,CASSKRNEAFF
TRBJ2-5,TRBV7-9,16,CASSLGASGPQETQYF
TRBJ2-3,TRBV5-1,13,CASSLAGSPTQYF
TRBJ1-1,TRBV10-3,12,CAISGDDRVAFF
TRBJ1-1,TRBV12-3/TRBV12-4,13,CASSFREDTEAFF
TRBJ2-7,TRBV11-2,14,CASSSTAGGWEQYF
TRBJ1-2,TRBV6-1,13,CASSEQALHGYTF
TRBJ2-3,TRBV14,17,CASSDRAGGPVTDTQYF
TRBJ1-1,TRBV3-1/TRBV3-2,11,CASSTGVEAFF
TRBJ1-4,TRBV7-6,13,CASSLAGGEKLFF
TRBJ1-4,TRBV27,14,CASSLSGVGEKLFF
TRBJ2-7,TRBV5-5,16,CASSLITRGAAYEQYF
TRBJ2-1,TRBV7-2,16,CASSLGQGANYNEQFF
TRBJ1-1,TRBV7-2,14,CASRTGQGNTEAFF
TRBJ2-5,TRBV5-1,16,CASSRGGQGIQETQYF
TRBJ1-6,TRBV5-4,17,CASSLGGTALSGSPLHF
TRBJ2-3,TRBV2,15,CASSELAGAPDTQYF